Shown below are 15 T cell receptor beta chains from a single sample sequenced in a study of blood T cell repertoires in COVID-19. Profiled with immunoSEQ multiplex PCR; TCRdb holds only in-frame clones, not every one. The data hold about 270,000 clones, with 80% to 95% observed a single time. Source material: peripheral blood. These receptors all stem from a person aged 18 to 30 with COVID-19, enrolled during active disease.

The V and J genes are TRBV5-1 and TRBJ1-1; D uncertain. Trimming removed 4 bases from V and 4 bases from J, with 14 bases in between. The CDR3 spans 14 residues. CDR1 is SGHRS, CDR2 YFSETQ, per germline. In nucleotides, the CDR3 is TGCGCCAGCAGCCCGGAGGTAATTGGCACTGAAGCTTTCTTT. It specifies CASSPEVIGTEAFF.

The chain carries TRBV5-3 and TRBJ2-1; 7 bases agree with TRBD2. TRBV5-3 is treated as an ORF (open reading frame) with a function not yet certain. This CDR3 contains 15 residues. Trimming cost V 4 bases and J 7 bases; bases outside gene matches: 11. The CDR3 DNA is TGTGCCAGAAGCAGGTTCGCGGGAGCAGGGAATGAGCAGTTCTTC. It codes for CARSRFAGAGNEQFF.

The chain couples TRBV27 to TRBJ1-6; D perhaps matches TRBD1 (6 bases). Trimming removed 0 bases from V and 0 bases from J, with 12 bases in between. Germline V lookup: CDR1 MNHEY, CDR2 SMNVEV (reference sequence). The CDR3 has 18 residues. In DNA, the CDR3 is TGTGCCAGCAGTTTATCGGGGGGGCCGAGCTCCTATAATTCACCCCTCCACTTT. This translates into CASSLSGGPSSYNSPLHF.

J is TRBJ1-4 and V is TRBV13; possibly TRBD1 for D (5 bases). V lost 5 bases and J lost 7, with 14 bases in between. CDR3 size: 14 residues. Per the germline V gene, CDR1 is PRHDT and CDR2 is FYEKMQ (reference sequence). For the CDR3, the DNA is TGTGCCAGCAGCCCTATCGGGGGTTTTGAAAAACTGTTTTTT. It is translated as CASSPIGGFEKLFF.

This rearrangement joins TRBV28 to TRBJ1-1; D unclear. V lost 5 bases, J lost 4 bases, and 11 bases lay in between. Germline CDR1 MDHEN, CDR2 SYDVKM. The CDR3 length is 13 residues. CDR3 nucleotides: TGTGCCAGCAGTAACCCCGGCGGCACTGAAGCTTTCTTT. It codes for CASSNPGGTEAFF. Full variable domain (remainder filled in from reference TRBV28 and TRBJ1-1): DVKVTQSSRYLVKRTGEKVFLECVQDMDHENMFWYRQDPGLGLRLIYFSYDVKMKEKGDIPEGYSVSREKKERFSLILESASTNQTSMYLCASSNPGGTEAFFGQGTRLTVV.

The chain employs TRBV5-4 and TRBJ2-4; TRBD2 might be the D (6 bases). The CDR3 contains 17 residues. Germline CDR1 and CDR2: SGHNT and YYREEE (reference sequence). Deletions cut 0 bases from V and 8 bases from J, with 21 bases between. The CDR3 bases are TGTGCCAGCAGCTTGGGAACGGGAGCACTAAAGGATTACATTCAGTACTTC. Its translation: CASSLGTGALKDYIQYF.

The chain employs TRBV29-1 and TRBJ2-5; 7 bases align to TRBD1. The length of the CDR3 is 15 residues. Germline CDR1 and CDR2: SQVTM and ANQGSEA. V lost 4 bases and J lost 2; bases outside the gene matches: 10. The CDR3 sequence: CSVVLLGDSQETQYF. The CDR3, as DNA: TGCAGCGTTGTTCTTTTAGGGGACAGTCAAGAGACCCAGTACTTC.

The J gene is TRBJ2-1, the V gene TRBV24-1; 10 nucleotides agree with TRBD2. The germline gives CDR1 KGHDR, CDR2 SFDVKD. CDR3 length: 17 residues. The junction had 3 bases not matched to a gene; V was cut back by 0 bases and J by 2 bases. In DNA, the CDR3 is TGTGCCACCAGTGATTTGGCTACTAGCGGGACCTACAATGAGCAGTTCTTC. Its protein product is CATSDLATSGTYNEQFF.

The chain carries TRBV11-2 and TRBJ2-3; no definite D call. Germline assignment: CDR1 SGHAT and CDR2 FQNNGV. Trimming pared 0 bases from V and 4 bases from J, leaving 5 bases between. There are 13 residues in the CDR3. The CDR3 region has the DNA TGTGCCAGCAGCTTAGATCTTGCAGATACGCAGTATTTT. Translated: CASSLDLADTQYF.

The chain recombines TRBV7-6 with TRBJ2-1; weak D call: TRBD2 (6 bases). This CDR3 spans 16 amino acids. The V gene lost 1 base and the J gene lost 4 bases, with 14 bases spanning the gap. Germline V gives CDR1 SGHVS, CDR2 FNYEAQ. CDR3 amino acids: CASSLGGVGLYNEQFF. As DNA, the CDR3 is TGTGCCAGCAGCTTAGGAGGTGTGGGACTGTACAATGAGCAGTTCTTC.

The CDR3 DNA follows: TGTGCCAGCAGCTTACGGACAGGGTGGGCGACTGAAGCTTTCTTT. It translates to CASSLRTGWATEAFF. The rearrangement links TRBV5-6 to TRBJ1-1, with 8 bases fitting TRBD1. This CDR3 has 15 amino acids. Germline V gene lookup returns CDR1 SGHDT and CDR2 YYEEEE. V shed 2 bases, J shed 5 bases, and the junction held 8 bases outside the gene matches.

Concerning this clone itself: This sample includes further DNA sequences coding for the same CDR3. The rearrangement links TRBV5-6 to TRBJ2-3; D remains ambiguous. The CDR3 sequence is 12 residues long. Trimming took off 2 bases at V and 2 bases at J, with 3 bases between the two ends. Germline assignment: CDR1 SGHDT and CDR2 YYEEEE. The CDR3 bases are TGTGCCAGCAGCTTTTACACAGATACGCAGTATTTT. It yields the protein CASSFYTDTQYF.

This clone was recorded once. The chain combines TRBV7-2 with TRBJ2-3; D possibly corresponds to TRBD2 (5 bases). Germline V gene sequence: CDR1 SGHTA, CDR2 FQGNSA. V shed 1 base and J shed 1 base, with 9 bases lying between them. CDR3 length: 15 amino acids. Here the CDR3 DNA reads TGTGCCAGCAGCTTAGATGGAGGTGGCACAGATACGCAGTATTTT. Amino acids: CASSLDGGGTDTQYF.

V usage is TRBV4-3 and J usage is TRBJ2-7, with 7 bases fitting TRBD2. The V gene end was trimmed by 6 bases and the J gene end by 4 bases; junction bases not matched to a gene: 15. CDR3 length: 16 residues. CDR1 and CDR2 (germline): LGHNA, YSLEER. The CDR3 sequence is CASSQNHGGRLYEQYF. DNA of the CDR3: TGCGCCAGCAGTCAAAATCACGGCGGGAGATTGTACGAGCAGTACTTC.

This clone was observed a few times. Other DNA sequences within the sample encode an identical CDR3. The V gene is TRBV19, the J gene TRBJ2-7; 9 bases align to TRBD2. After removal of 3 bases from V and 3 bases from J, the junction contained 6 bases not matched to a gene. Germline V gene data show CDR1 as LNHDA and CDR2 as SQIVND (reference sequence). The CDR3 loop spans 15 amino acids. In nucleotides, the CDR3 is TGTGCCAGTAGTATTACAGCGGGAGGTTACTACGAGCAGTACTTC. The encoded protein is CASSITAGGYYEQYF.